The sequence of this TCR beta chain was determined in a study of blood T cells in healthy people across ages. Across the study: Every two T cells gave about one barcoded beta molecule via template switching.

CDR1 and CDR2 from the germline V gene are SGHTA and FQGTGA. V gave up 6 bases and J gave up 6 bases, with 15 bases separating them. The CDR3 runs to 14 residues. Together with a sample-barcoded 5' primer, a J-beta primer mix was included in a second PCR lasting roughly 6 to 12 cycles. Using its own MiXCR run on the 5' RACE reads, TCRdb lists one record per CDR3 protein. The repertoire consists of about 750,000 distinct CDR3 sequences, with about 53% occurring once and the leading ten covering approximately 40%. Per individual sample, total RNA of at least 5 micrograms was extracted. Sequences were obtained from blood. The chain has TRBV7-3 and TRBJ2-1, with D possibly matching TRBD1 (6 bases). The sequence was collected from an elderly man in good health. The CDR3 region is CASSPPIQGNEQFF. For the CDR3, the DNA is TGTGCCAGCAGTCCTCCTATACAGGGCAATGAGCAGTTCTTC. Based on the CDR3 plus reference TRBV7-3 and TRBJ2-1, the full variable domain is GAGVSQTPSNKVTEKGKYVELRCDPISGHTALYWYRQSLGQGPEFLIYFQGTGAADDSGLPNDRFFAVRPEGSVSTLKIQRTERGDSAVYLCASSPPIQGNEQFFGPGTRLTVL.